The 8 T cell receptor beta chains given below trace back to one sample, sequenced in a study of identical twins. TCRdb used MiXCR to reprocess the 5' RACE reads, holding one entry per CDR3 protein. This table holds some 1,600,000 distinct CDR3 sequences, less than 40% found once. The sample was cord blood. These TCRs come from a newborn girl in good health.

The chain joins TRBV20-1 to TRBJ2-4; TRBD2 matches at 7 bases. Trimming removed 7 bases from V and 6 bases from J; junction bases left unmatched: 3. This CDR3 comprises 11 residues. Germline-derived CDR1 and CDR2 are DFQATT and SNEGSKA (reference sequence). CDR3 region: CSGGGGNIQYF. Written as DNA, the CDR3 is TGCAGTGGGGGGGGAGGAAACATTCAGTACTTC.

This clonotype was observed many times. The rearrangement joins TRBV29-1 to TRBJ2-7, with TRBD1 matching 7 bases. Germline V gene data show CDR1 as SQVTM and CDR2 as ANQGSEA. The CDR3 has 13 amino acids. J was trimmed by 3 bases and V by 3 bases; bases with no gene match: 5. CDR3 sequence (DNA): TGCAGCGTTGATAAAGGGGGCGGCTACGAGCAGTACTTC. It yields the protein CSVDKGGGYEQYF.

This clonotype was counted a few times. CDR3 in amino acids: CAIREEKVAGAYNEQFF. For the CDR3, the DNA is TGTGCCATCAGAGAAGAGAAGGTGGCAGGGGCATACAATGAGCAGTTCTTC. The V gene is TRBV10-3, the J gene TRBJ2-1; a possible D gene is TRBD1 (6 bases). The CDR3 is made up of 17 amino acids. The V end was cut by 6 bases, the J end by 4 bases, with 22 bases between. CDR1 and CDR2 from the germline V gene are ENHRY and SYGVKD.

The chain joins TRBV12-3 or TRBV12-4 to TRBJ2-7; D ambiguous. V gave up 3 bases and J gave up 2 bases, with 11 bases separating them. The length of the CDR3 is 14 residues. CDR3 loop: CASSFMGSTYEQYF. DNA of the CDR3: TGTGCCAGCAGTTTTATGGGGTCTACCTACGAGCAGTACTTC.

The table lists this clonotype with many counts. This rearrangement joins TRBV5-1 to TRBJ2-1, with 9 bases lining up with TRBD1. The CDR3 extends over 16 amino acids. The germline V gene has CDR1 SGHRS and CDR2 YFSETQ. V lost 0 bases to trimming and J lost 7 bases; unmatched junction nucleotides: 8. The CDR3 region has the DNA TGCGCCAGCAGCTTGGAAGGACAGGGGATGGGTAATGAGCAGTTCTTC. Amino acid sequence: CASSLEGQGMGNEQFF.

This clonotype was observed a handful of times. The chain carries TRBV12-3 or TRBV12-4 and TRBJ2-7; TRBD2 agrees at 8 bases. The CDR3 totals 15 residues. V was clipped by 1 base and J by 2 bases; unmatched bases: 4. CDR3: CASSLGRGVTYEQYF. The CDR3 nucleotides read TGTGCCAGCAGTTTAGGGCGGGGGGTTACCTACGAGCAGTACTTC.

This chain connects TRBV2 to TRBJ2-3; no clear D gene. This CDR3 is built from 14 residues. Germline-derived CDR1 and CDR2 are SNHLY and FYNNEI. Trimming left V 8 bases short and J 2 bases short, with 14 bases between. For the CDR3, the DNA is TGTGCCAGCGGGCTAGGGCCACTCACAGATACGCAGTATTTT. Amino acid sequence: CASGLGPLTDTQYF. Together with reference TRBV2 and TRBJ2-3, the CDR3 gives the full variable domain: EPEVTQTPSHQVTQMGQEVILRCVPISNHLYFYWYRQILGQKVEFLVSFYNNEISEKSEIFDDQFSVERPDGSNFTLKIRSTKLEDSAMYFCASGLGPLTDTQYFGPGTRLTVL.

This clonotype appeared a few times. The rearrangement links TRBV25-1 to TRBJ2-3; D unresolved. This CDR3 contains 16 residues. Trimming removed 6 bases from V and 0 bases from J, with 16 bases in between. Germline CDR1 is MGHDK and CDR2 is SYGVNS. CDR3 sequence (DNA): TGTGCCAGCAGGGCGACCTTCCAGATTAGCACAGATACGCAGTATTTT. As protein: CASRATFQISTDTQYF.